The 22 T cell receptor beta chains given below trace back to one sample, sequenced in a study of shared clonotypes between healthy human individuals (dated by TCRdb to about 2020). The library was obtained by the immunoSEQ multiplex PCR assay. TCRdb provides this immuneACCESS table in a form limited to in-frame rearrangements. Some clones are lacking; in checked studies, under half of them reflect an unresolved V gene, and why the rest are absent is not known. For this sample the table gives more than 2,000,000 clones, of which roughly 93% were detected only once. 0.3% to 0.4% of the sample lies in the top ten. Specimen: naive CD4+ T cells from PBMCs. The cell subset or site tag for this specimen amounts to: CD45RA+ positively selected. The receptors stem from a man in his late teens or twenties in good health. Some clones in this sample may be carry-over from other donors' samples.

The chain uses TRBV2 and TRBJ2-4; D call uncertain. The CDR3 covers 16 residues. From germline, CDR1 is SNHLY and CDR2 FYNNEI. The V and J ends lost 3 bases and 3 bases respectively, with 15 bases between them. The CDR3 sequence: CASSDQQGLVKNIQYF. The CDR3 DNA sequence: TGTGCCAGCAGTGACCAGCAAGGGTTAGTCAAAAACATTCAGTACTTC.

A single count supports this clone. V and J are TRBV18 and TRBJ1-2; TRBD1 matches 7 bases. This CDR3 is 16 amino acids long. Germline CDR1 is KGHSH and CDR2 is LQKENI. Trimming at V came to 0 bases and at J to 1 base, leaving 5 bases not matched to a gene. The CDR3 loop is CASSPPGTDLNYGYTF. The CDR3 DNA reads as TGTGCCAGCTCACCACCCGGGACAGACCTTAACTATGGCTACACCTTC.

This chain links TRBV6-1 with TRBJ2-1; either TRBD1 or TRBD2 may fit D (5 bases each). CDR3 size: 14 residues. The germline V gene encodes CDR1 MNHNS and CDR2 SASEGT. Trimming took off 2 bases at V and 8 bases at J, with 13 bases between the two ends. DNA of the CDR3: TGTGCCAGCAGTGAATGGGGGAGCCCCCATGAGCAGTTCTTC. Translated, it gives CASSEWGSPHEQFF.

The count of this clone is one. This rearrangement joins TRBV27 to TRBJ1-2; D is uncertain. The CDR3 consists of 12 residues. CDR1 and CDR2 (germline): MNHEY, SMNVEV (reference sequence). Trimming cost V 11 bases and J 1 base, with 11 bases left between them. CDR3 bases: TGTGCCTCGTTCTTAGGTAACTATGGCTACACCTTC. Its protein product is CASFLGNYGYTF.

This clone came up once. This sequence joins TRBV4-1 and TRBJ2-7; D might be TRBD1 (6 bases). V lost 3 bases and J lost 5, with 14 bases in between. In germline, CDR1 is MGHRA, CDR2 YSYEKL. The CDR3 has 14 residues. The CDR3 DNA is TGCGCCAGCAGCCAGATTACAGGGCGGAACGAGCAGTACTTC. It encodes CASSQITGRNEQYF.

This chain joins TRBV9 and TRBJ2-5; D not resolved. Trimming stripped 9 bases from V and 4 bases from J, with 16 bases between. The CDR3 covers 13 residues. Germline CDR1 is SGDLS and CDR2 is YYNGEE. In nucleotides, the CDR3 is TGTGCCACCTCCCAAAGTGAAGCAGAGACCCAGTACTTC. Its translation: CATSQSEAETQYF.

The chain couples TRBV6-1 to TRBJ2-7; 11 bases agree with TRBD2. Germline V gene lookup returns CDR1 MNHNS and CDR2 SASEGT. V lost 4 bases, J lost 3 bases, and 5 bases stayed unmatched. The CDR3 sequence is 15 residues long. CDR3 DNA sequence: TGTGCCAGCAGTGCCACTAGCGGGAGAATCTACGAGCAGTACTTC. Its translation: CASSATSGRIYEQYF.

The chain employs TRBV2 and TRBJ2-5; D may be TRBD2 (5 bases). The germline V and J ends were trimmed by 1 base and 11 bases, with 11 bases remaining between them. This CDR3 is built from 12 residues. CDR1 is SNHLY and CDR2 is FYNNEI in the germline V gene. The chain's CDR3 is CASSEGGLEQYF. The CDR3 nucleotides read TGTGCCAGCAGTGAAGGCGGACTTGAGCAGTACTTC.

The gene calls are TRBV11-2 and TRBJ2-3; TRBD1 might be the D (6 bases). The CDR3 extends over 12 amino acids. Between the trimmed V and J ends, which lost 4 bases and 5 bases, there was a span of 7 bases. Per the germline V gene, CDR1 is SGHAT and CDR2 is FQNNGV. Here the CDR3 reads CASSSDRDTQYF. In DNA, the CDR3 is TGTGCCAGCAGCTCGGACAGAGATACGCAGTATTTT.

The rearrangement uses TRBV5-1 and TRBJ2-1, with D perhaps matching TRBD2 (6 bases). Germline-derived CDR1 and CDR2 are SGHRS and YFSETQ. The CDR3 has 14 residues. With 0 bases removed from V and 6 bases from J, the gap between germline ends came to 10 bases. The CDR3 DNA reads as TGCGCCAGCAGCTTGGTGACAGCGGGCAATGAGCAGTTCTTC. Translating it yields CASSLVTAGNEQFF. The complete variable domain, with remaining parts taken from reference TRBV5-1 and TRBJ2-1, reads KAGVTQTPRYLIKTRGQQVTLSCSPISGHRSVSWYQQTPGQGLQFLFEYFSETQRNKGNFPGRFSGRQFSNSRSEMNVSTLELGDSALYLCASSLVTAGNEQFFGPGTRLTVL.

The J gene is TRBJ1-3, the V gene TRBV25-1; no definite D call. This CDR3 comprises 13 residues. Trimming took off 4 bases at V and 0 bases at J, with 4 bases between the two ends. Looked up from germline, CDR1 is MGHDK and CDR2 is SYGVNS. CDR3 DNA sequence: TGTGCCAGCAGTGCGTACTCTGGAAACACCATATATTTT. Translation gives CASSAYSGNTIYF.

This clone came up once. CDR3 DNA sequence: TGTGCCAGCAGCGTAGAGACAGGCTACTTCACAGATACGCAGTATTTT. Translating gives CASSVETGYFTDTQYF. The chain couples TRBV9 to TRBJ2-3; TRBD1 is a possible D gene (6 bases). CDR1 and CDR2 from the germline V gene are SGDLS and YYNGEE. Trimming took off 0 bases at V and 2 bases at J, with 13 bases between the two ends. This CDR3 has 16 residues. Full variable domain (missing parts from reference TRBV9 and TRBJ2-3): DSGVTQTPKHLITATGQRVTLRCSPRSGDLSVYWYQQSLDQGLQFLIQYYNGEERAKGNILERFSAQQFPDLHSELNLSSLELGDSALYFCASSVETGYFTDTQYFGPGTRLTVL.

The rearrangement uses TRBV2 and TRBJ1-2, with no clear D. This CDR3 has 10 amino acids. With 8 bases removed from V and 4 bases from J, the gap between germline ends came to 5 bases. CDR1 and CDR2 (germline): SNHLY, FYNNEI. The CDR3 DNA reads TGTGCCAGCTCTAGCTATGGCTACACCTTC. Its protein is CASSSYGYTF.

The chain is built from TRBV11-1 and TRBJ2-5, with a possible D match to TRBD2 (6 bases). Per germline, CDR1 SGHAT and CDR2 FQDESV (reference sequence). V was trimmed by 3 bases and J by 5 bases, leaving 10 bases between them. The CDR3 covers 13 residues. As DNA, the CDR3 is TGTGCCAGCAGCTTTGCTCGGGGGGAGACCCAGTACTTC. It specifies CASSFARGETQYF.

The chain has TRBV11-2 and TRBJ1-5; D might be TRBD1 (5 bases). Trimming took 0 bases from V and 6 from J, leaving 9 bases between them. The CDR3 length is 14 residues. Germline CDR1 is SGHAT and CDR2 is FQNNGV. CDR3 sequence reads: CASSLDGGSQPQHF. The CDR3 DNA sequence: TGTGCCAGCAGCTTAGATGGGGGTAGTCAGCCCCAGCATTTT.

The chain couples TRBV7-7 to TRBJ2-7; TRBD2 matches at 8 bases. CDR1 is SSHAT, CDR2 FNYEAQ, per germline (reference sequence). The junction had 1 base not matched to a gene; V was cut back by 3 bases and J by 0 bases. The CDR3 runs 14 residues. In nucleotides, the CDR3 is TGTGCCAGCAGCTTGACTAGCGCCTCCTACGAGCAGTACTTC. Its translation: CASSLTSASYEQYF.

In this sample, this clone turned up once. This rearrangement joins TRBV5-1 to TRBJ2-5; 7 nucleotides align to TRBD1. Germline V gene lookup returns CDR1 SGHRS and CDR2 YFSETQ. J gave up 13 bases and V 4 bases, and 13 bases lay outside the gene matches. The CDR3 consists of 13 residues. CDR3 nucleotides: TGCGCCAGCAGCAACACGGTTTTGACAGGGATGTACTTC. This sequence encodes CASSNTVLTGMYF.

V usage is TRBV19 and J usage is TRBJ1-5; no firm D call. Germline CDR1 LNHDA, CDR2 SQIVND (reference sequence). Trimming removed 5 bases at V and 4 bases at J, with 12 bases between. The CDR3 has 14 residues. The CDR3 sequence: CASSAGGQNQPQHF. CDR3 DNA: TGTGCCAGTAGTGCAGGCGGTCAAAATCAGCCCCAGCATTTT.

This chain's CDR3 is CASSQDYRQDNQPQHF. CDR3 coding DNA: TGCGCCAGCAGCCAAGATTATAGACAGGACAATCAGCCCCAGCATTTT. V and J are TRBV4-1 and TRBJ1-5; maybe TRBD1 (6 bases). Trimming cost V 0 bases and J 3 bases, with 12 bases left between them. CDR1 and CDR2 (germline): MGHRA, YSYEKL. This CDR3 comprises 16 residues.

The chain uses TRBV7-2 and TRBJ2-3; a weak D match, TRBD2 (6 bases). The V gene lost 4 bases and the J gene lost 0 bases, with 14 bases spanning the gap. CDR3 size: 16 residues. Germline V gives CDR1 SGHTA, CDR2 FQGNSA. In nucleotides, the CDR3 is TGTGCCAGCAGCTCCCAGGTTGGGGGGAGCACAGATACGCAGTATTTT. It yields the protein CASSSQVGGSTDTQYF.

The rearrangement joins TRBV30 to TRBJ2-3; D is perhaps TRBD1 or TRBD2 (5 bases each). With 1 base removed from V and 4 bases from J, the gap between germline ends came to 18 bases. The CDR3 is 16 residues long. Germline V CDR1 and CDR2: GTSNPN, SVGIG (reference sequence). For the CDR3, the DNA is TGTGCCTGGAGTGGGGGGAGTCGGCTGAGCGCAGATACGCAGTATTTT. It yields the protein CAWSGGSRLSADTQYF.

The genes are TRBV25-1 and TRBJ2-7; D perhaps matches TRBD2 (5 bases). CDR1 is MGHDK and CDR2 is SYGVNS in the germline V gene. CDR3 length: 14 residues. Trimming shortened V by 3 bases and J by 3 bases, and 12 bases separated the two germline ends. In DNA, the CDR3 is TGTGCCAGCAGTGAGGTCGTGGGAGTCTACGAGCAGTACTTC. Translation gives CASSEVVGVYEQYF.